This T cell receptor beta chain was profiled in a study of high-grade serous ovarian cancer treatment subgroups. Study background: Samples averaged 14,192 reads and around 7,000 unique TCR beta rearrangements.

As concerns this clone: Its antigen is unidentified.

The CDR3 consists of 15 residues. Germline assignment: CDR1 SEHNR and CDR2 FQNEAQ (reference sequence). V dropped 4 bases and J dropped 7 bases, with 16 bases sitting between them. Profiled with immunoSEQ multiplex PCR; TCRdb holds only in-frame clones, not every one. The sample records about 12,000 clones, around 90% being singletons. Study-wide results and caveats: Higher neoantigen levels went with greater TCR clonal relatedness. Repertoire similarity ranged about 0.1 to 0.85 between tumors of one patient.

Tumor samples were obtained before definitive surgery or chemotherapy. The clonotype originates from a human donor with high-grade serous ovarian cancer. The specimen was tumor tissue. The V call is TRBV7-9, the J call TRBJ1-4; no reliable D call. The CDR3 reads CASSSQGFIGEKLFF. As DNA, the CDR3 is TGTGCCAGCAGCTCCCAAGGATTTATTGGTGAAAAACTGTTTTTT.